This T cell receptor beta chain is drawn from a study of response to subunit inactivated influenza vaccine. MiXCR was run by TCRdb on the RT-PCR reads, yielding one entry per CDR3 protein. The repertoire holds around 760,000 distinct CDR3 sequences, with approximately 15% as singletons. Sequenced here: PBMCs from blood, sampled 14 days before vaccination. The TCR originated in a man aged 50 to 59 who received an inactivated influenza vaccine.

The CDR3 is CASSQDSLRDRRQTQYF. In DNA, the CDR3 is TGTGCCAGCAGCCAAGATAGTCTCCGGGACAGGAGGCAGACCCAGTACTTC. The chain is built from TRBV14 and TRBJ2-5, with 8 bases that match TRBD1. CDR1 SGHDN and CDR2 FVKESK come from the germline V gene. The CDR3 is 17 residues long. V shed 0 bases, J shed 6 bases, and the junction held 12 bases outside the gene matches.